Below, one TCR beta chain is given with its context. The antigen remains undetermined. The germline V gene has CDR1 MNHEY and CDR2 SVGAGI. The CDR3 totals 16 residues. V was pared by 4 bases and J by 1 base, with 16 bases between. This entry belongs to a study of cytomegalovirus exposure and HLA in healthy donors. For the study at large: An early data release held some 89 million unique TCRs from HLA-typed donors. Study-wide results and caveats: In a later analysis, DRB1 alleles had the most associated TCRs; HLA-C alleles the fewest.

Primers for the PCR totalled 60 Vbeta and 13 Jbeta. Assay: immunoSEQ multiplex PCR; the TCRdb copy retains only in-frame clones and omits some. The repertoire has approximately 170,000 clones, 85% of them found once; the top ten carry 1%. This clonotype was sampled from a boy aged 2-15 years in good health and CMV-seronegative. Sequenced sample: PBMCs. This chain links TRBV6-5 with TRBJ1-1, with a possible D match to TRBD1 (6 bases). Here the CDR3 DNA reads TGTGCCAGCAGTTCGGGGCCGACAGGCGCGAACACTGAAGCTTTCTTT. It is translated as CASSSGPTGANTEAFF.